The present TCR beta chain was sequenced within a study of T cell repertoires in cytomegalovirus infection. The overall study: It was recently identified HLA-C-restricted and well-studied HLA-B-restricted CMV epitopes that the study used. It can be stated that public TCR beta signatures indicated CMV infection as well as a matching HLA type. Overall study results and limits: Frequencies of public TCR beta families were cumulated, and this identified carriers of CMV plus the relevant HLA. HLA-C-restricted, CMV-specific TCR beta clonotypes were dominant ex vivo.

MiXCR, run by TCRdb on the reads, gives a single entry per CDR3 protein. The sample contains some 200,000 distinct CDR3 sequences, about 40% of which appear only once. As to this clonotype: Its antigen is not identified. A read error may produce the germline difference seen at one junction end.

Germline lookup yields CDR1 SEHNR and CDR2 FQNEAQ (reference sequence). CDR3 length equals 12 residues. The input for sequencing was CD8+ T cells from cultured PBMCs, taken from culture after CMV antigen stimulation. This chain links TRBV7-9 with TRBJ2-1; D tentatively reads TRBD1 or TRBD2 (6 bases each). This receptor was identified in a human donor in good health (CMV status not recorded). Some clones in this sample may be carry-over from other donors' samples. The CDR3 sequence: CASSLDTGAQEF. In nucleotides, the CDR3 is TGTGCCAGCAGCTTAGATACGGGGGCGCAAGAGTTC. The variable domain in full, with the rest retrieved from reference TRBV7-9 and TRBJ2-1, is DTGVSQNPRHKITKRGQNVTFRCDPISEHNRLYWYRQTLGQGPEFLTYFQNEAQLEKSRLLSDRFSAERPKGSFSTLEIQRTEQGDSAMYLCASSLDTGAQEFGPGTRLTVL.